The present entry profiles one T cell receptor beta chain with its context. What it recognizes is unknown. The CDR3 runs to 13 residues. Trimming took 3 bases from V and 6 from J; bases not matched to a gene: 4. The V gene's germline CDR1 is KGHSH and CDR2 LQKENI. Analyses pooled second doses at about 4 or about 12 weeks. The record originates from a study of T cell responses to AZD1222 COVID-19 vaccine. Clones were sequenced by immunoSEQ multiplex PCR, and TCRdb holds only the in-frame ones, with some missing. This table holds 200,000 or so clones, approximately 93% found once. The study, taken as a whole, reports: No day 14 peak samples; only post-peak repertoires were characterized. Seropositive AZD1222 recipients at baseline numbered only five to seven. White British people made up most donors, females outnumbered males, and clonal diversity was possibly underestimated.

This clonotype originated in an adult who received the AZD1222 COVID-19 vaccine. The gene calls are TRBV18 and TRBJ1-2; 7 positions match TRBD1. The sequencing here drew on peripheral blood, taken 28 days after the second AZD1222 dose. The CDR3 protein is CASSPPGGHGYTF. As DNA, the CDR3 is TGTGCCAGCTCACCCCCAGGGGGTCATGGCTACACCTTC.